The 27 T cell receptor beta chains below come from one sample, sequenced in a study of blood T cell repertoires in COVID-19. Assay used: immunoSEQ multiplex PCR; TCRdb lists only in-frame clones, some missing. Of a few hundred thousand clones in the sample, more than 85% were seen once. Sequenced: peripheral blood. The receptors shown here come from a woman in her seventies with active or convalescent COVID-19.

The CDR3 DNA reads as TGTGCCAGCAGTTGGGGGCCCGCGAACACCGGGGAGCTGTTTTTT. Translated: CASSWGPANTGELFF. The V call is TRBV6-2 or TRBV6-3, the J call TRBJ2-2, with D maybe TRBD1 (6 bases). CDR1 is MNHEY and CDR2 is SVGEGT in the germline V gene. Trimming pared 4 bases from V and 0 bases from J, leaving 9 bases between. The CDR3 runs 15 residues.

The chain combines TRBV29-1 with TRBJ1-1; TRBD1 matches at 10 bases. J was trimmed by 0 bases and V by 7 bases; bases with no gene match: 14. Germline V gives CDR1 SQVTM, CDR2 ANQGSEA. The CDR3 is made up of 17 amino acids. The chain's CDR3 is CSASFPDRGFLNTEAFF. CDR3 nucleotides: TGCAGCGCATCGTTTCCGGACAGGGGGTTCCTGAACACTGAAGCTTTCTTT.

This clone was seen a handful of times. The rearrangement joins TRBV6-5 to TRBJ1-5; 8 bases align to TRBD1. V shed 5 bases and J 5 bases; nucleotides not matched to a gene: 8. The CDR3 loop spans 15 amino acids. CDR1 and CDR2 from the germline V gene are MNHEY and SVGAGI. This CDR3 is CASSITGGIDQPQHF. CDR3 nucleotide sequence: TGTGCCAGCAGTATAACAGGGGGGATTGATCAGCCCCAGCATTTT.

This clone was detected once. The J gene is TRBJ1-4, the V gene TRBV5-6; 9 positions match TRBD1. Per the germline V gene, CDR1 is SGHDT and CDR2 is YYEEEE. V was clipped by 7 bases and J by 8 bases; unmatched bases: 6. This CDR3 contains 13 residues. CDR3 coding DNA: TGTGCCAGCCCAGACAGGGGGAAGGAAAAACTGTTTTTT. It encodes CASPDRGKEKLFF. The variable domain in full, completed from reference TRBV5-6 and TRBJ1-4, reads DAGVTQSPTHLIKTRGQQVTLRCSPKSGHDTVSWYQQALGQGPQFIFQYYEEEERQRGNFPDRFSGHQFPNYSSELNVNALLLGDSALYLCASPDRGKEKLFFGSGTQLSVL.

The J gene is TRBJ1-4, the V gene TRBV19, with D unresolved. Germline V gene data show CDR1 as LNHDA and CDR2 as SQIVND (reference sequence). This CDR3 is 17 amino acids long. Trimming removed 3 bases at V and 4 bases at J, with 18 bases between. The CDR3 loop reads CASSIRRGRGDNEKLFF. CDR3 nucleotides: TGTGCCAGTAGTATCCGCCGGGGTAGAGGAGATAATGAAAAACTGTTTTTT.

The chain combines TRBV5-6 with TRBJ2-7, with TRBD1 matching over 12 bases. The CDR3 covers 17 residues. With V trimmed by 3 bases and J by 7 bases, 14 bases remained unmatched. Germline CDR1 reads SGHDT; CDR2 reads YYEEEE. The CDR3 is CASSYTPGTGGSGEQYF. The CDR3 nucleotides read TGTGCCAGCAGCTACACACCCGGGACAGGGGGCTCGGGGGAGCAGTACTTC.

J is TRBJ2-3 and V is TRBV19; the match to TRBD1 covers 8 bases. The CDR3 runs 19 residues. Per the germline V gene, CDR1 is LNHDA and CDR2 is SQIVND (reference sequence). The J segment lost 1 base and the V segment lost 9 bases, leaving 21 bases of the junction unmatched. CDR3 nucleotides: TGTGCCAGCTCACGGCGTCGACAGGGGATCTCGGCGGGCACAGATACGCAGTATTTT. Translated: CASSRRRQGISAGTDTQYF.

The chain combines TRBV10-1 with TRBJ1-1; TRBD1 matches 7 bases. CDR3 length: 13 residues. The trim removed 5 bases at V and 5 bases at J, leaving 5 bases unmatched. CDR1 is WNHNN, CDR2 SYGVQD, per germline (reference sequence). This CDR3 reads CASSFTRGTEAFF. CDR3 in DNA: TGCGCCAGCAGTTTTACCAGGGGGACTGAAGCTTTCTTT.

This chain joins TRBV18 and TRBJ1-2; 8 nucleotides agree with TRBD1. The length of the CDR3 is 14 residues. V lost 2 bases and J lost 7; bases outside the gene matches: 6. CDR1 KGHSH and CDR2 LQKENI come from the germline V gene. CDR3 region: CASSPISGGVGYTF. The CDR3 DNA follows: TGTGCCAGCTCACCAATCTCAGGGGGCGTTGGCTACACCTTC. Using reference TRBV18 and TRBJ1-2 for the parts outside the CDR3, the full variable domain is NAGVMQNPRHLVRRRGQEARLRCSPMKGHSHVYWYRQLPEEGLKFMVYLQKENIIDESGMPKERFSAEFPKEGPSILRIQQVVRGDSAAYFCASSPISGGVGYTFGSGTRLTVV.

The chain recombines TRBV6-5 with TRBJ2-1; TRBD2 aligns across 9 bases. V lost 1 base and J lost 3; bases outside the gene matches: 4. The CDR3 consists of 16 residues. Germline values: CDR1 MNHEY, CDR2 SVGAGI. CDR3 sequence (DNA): TGTGCCAGCAGTTACTTGGGTAGCGGGGGCTACAATGAGCAGTTCTTC. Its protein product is CASSYLGSGGYNEQFF.

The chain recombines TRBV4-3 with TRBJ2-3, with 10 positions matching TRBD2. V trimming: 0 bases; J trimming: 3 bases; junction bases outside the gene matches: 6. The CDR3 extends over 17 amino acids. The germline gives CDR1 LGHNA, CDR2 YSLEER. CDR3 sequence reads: CASSQESGGAVTDTQYF. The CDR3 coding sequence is TGCGCCAGCAGCCAAGAGAGCGGGGGGGCCGTGACAGATACGCAGTATTTT.

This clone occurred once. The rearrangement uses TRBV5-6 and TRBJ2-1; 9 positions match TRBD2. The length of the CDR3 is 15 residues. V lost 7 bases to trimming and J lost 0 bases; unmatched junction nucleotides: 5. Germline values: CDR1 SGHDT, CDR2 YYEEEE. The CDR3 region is CASLRRGGSYNEQFF. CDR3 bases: TGTGCCAGCCTCCGGCGGGGGGGCTCCTACAATGAGCAGTTCTTC.

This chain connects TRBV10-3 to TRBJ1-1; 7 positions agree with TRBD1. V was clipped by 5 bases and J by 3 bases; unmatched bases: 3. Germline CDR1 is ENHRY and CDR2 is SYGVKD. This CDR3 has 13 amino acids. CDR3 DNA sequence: TGTGCCATCAGTCCGGACAGGCACACTGAAGCTTTCTTT. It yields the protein CAISPDRHTEAFF.

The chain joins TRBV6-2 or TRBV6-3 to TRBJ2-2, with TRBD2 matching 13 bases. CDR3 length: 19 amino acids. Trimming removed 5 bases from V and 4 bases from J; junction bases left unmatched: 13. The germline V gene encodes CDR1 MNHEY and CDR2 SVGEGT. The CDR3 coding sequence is TGTGCCAGCAGTACTCCGACGGGACTAGCGGGGCCGCGCACCGGGGAGCTGTTTTTT. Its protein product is CASSTPTGLAGPRTGELFF.

CDR3 in amino acids: CASSPTDRGRLNEQFF. DNA for the CDR3: TGCGCCAGCAGCCCAACCGACAGGGGGCGCCTGAATGAGCAGTTCTTC. The chain joins TRBV5-1 to TRBJ2-1; 10 positions agree with TRBD1. CDR1 and CDR2 from the germline V gene are SGHRS and YFSETQ. After removal of 4 bases from V and 7 bases from J, the junction contained 11 bases not matched to a gene. The CDR3 has 16 residues.

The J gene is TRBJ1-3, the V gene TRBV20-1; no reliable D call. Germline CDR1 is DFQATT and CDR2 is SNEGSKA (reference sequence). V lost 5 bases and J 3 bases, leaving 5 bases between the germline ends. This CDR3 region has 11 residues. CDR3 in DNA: TGCAGTGCTTCCTTTGGAAACACCATATATTTT. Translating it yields CSASFGNTIYF.

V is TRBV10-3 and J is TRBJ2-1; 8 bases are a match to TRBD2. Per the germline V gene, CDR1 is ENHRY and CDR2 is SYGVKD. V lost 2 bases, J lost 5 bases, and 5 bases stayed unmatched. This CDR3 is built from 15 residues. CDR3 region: CAISEEVAGNNEQFF. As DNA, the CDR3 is TGTGCCATCAGTGAGGAGGTAGCGGGAAACAATGAGCAGTTCTTC.

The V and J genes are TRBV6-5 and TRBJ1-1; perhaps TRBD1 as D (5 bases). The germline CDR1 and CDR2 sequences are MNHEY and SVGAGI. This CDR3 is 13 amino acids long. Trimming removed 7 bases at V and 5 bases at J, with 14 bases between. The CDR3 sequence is CASTFGGPTEAFF. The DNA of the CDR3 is TGTGCCAGCACTTTCGGGGGTCCGACTGAAGCTTTCTTT.

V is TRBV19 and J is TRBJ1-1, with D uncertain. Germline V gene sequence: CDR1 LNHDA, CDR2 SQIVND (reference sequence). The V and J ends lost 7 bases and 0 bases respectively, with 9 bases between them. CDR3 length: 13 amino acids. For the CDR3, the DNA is TGTGCCAGTACAGTCGGGATGAACACTGAAGCTTTCTTT. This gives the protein CASTVGMNTEAFF.

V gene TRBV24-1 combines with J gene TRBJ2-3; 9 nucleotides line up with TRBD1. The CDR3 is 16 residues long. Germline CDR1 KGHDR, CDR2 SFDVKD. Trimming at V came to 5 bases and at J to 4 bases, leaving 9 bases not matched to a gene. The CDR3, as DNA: TGTGCCACCAGTGCCCCCACAGGGGGCGTGGCAGATACGCAGTATTTT. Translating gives CATSAPTGGVADTQYF.

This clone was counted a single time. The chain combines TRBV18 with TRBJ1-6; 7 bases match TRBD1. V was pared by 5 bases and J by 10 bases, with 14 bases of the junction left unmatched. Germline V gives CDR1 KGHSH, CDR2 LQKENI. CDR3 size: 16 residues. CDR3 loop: CASSATTGTVGSPLHF. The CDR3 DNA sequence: TGTGCCAGCTCAGCAACAACCGGGACAGTGGGCTCACCCCTCCACTTT.

In nucleotides, the CDR3 is TGTGCCAGCAGCCCCGGGACTAGCCAATCCAATGAGCAGTTCTTC. Its protein is CASSPGTSQSNEQFF. The chain joins TRBV12-1 to TRBJ2-1; the tabulated D call, TRBD2, remains unverified against the DNA. TRBV12-1 is noted as a pseudogene. This CDR3 has 15 amino acids.

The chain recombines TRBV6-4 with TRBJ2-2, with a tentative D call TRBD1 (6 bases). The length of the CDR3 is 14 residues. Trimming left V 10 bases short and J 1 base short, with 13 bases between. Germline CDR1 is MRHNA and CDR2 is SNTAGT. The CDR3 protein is CANTGTRNTGELFF. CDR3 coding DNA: TGTGCCAACACCGGGACAAGGAACACCGGGGAGCTGTTTTTT.

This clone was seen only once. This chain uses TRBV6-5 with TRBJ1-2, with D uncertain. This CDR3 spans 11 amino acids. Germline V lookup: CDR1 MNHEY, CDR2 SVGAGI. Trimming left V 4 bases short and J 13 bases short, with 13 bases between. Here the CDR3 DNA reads TGTGCCAGCAGTTCCTCGGGAGGTCTCACCTTC. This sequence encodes CASSSSGGLTF.

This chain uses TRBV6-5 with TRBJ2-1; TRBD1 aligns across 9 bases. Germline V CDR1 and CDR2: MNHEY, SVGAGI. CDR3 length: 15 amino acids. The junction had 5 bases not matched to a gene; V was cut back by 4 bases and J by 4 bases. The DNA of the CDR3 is TGTGCCAGCAGTTCTTGGGACAGGGATTACAATGAGCAGTTCTTC. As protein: CASSSWDRDYNEQFF.

CDR3 protein: CASSRGQGGYNEQFF. The CDR3 nucleotides read TGTGCCAGCAGCCGCGGACAGGGGGGATACAATGAGCAGTTCTTC. This chain joins TRBV6-5 and TRBJ2-1; 10 nucleotides match TRBD1. This CDR3 spans 15 amino acids. V shed 6 bases and J 4 bases; nucleotides not matched to a gene: 6. The germline gives CDR1 MNHEY, CDR2 SVGAGI.

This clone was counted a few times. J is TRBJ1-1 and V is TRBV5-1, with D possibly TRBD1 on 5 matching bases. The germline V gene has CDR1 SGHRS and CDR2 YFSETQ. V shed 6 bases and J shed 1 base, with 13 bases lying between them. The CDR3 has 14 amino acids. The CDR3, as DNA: TGCGCCAGCAAGCCAGGCAGGGCGAACACTGAAGCTTTCTTT. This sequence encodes CASKPGRANTEAFF.